This T cell receptor beta chain was identified in a study of shared clonotypes between healthy human individuals. General study points: Against clonotypes common to all four donors, non-shared ones had lower generation probabilities. Sequencing depth was predicted to influence how clonotypes are shared among donors.

Profiling relied on immunoSEQ multiplex PCR, and the TCRdb table lists in-frame clones only, not all of them. Of 110,000 or so clones listed, about two thirds are singletons. Details on this clone: Its target is not known.

This CDR3 contains 13 residues. The germline V and J ends were trimmed by 3 bases and 6 bases, with 12 bases remaining between them. Germline V lookup: CDR1 MNHNS, CDR2 SASEGT. The sequenced material came from memory CD8+ T cells sorted from blood. Described subset: CD45RO+ cells pooled with CCR7-negative TemRA cells. The rearrangement uses TRBV6-1 and TRBJ2-7; a possible D gene is TRBD2 (5 bases). The receptor was isolated from a woman under 40 in good health. CDR3 loop: CASSEVDSGEQYF. CDR3 sequence (DNA): TGTGCCAGCAGTGAGGTGGACTCGGGCGAGCAGTACTTC.